This TCR beta chain originates from a study of tumor-infiltrating lymphocytes in primary liver carcinoma. About the research overall: Treatment of the patients' primary liver carcinoma consisted of surgical resection. Sequenced samples came back with roughly 3.5 to 7.5 million productive TCRbeta reads, and the counts looked alike across tissue types. Overall study findings and caveats: Tumors reached a significantly greater top-250-clone fraction than blood did (p = 0.039).

RNA was extracted from whole blood without cell sorting, alongside germline DNA. The CDR3 is made up of 15 amino acids. CDR1 MNHEY and CDR2 SVGAGI come from the germline V gene. With regard to this clonotype: Its antigen is as yet unknown. This may be a read error, as it is one base from a much larger clone.

Making TCR beta cDNA involved roughly 0.55 ug total RNA and a constant-region primer. ARM-PCR was slightly modified, and three nested multiplex PCR rounds with it gave rise to the TCR beta libraries. Rounds one and two of PCR, each of 10 cycles, were primed with TRBV1-TRBV30 forward primers and a C-beta reverse primer. TCRdb reanalysed the multiplex PCR reads using MiXCR and keeps one entry per CDR3 protein. The sample contains fewer than 350,000 distinct CDR3 sequences, around three fifths of which appear only once. Material for sequencing was peripheral blood. V is TRBV6-5 and J is TRBJ2-2; perhaps D is TRBD1 or TRBD2 (6 bases each). The receptor comes from a man aged 35 to 55 with primary liver carcinoma and hepatitis B virus infection. The CDR3 nucleotides read TGTGCCAGCAGTTCGACAGGACTAAACACCGGGGAGCTGCTTTTT. It yields the protein CASSSTGLNTGELLF.